This T cell receptor beta chain was observed in a study of T cell repertoires in cytomegalovirus infection. About the study: CMV infection together with matching HLA type was indicated by public TCR beta signatures. Notes on the study in general: Public TCR beta family frequency separated CMV-and-HLA carriers, including in an independent cohort. Clonotype analysis showed dominance of the ex vivo response by HLA-C-restricted CMV-specific TCR beta clonotypes.

The germline gives CDR1 MGHRA, CDR2 YSYEKL. The CDR3 has 16 residues. The V and J ends lost 1 base and 5 bases, in that order; junction bases with no gene match: 8. Each CDR3 protein is one row after TCRdb ran MiXCR on the reads. The sample lists 170,000 or so distinct CDR3 sequences, 13% to 15% occurring once. This clonotype came up many times. The antigen is not known. The source is a human donor in good health (CMV status not recorded). Some clones in this sample may be carry-over from other donors' samples. The V call is TRBV4-1, the J call TRBJ2-1; 7 nucleotides line up with TRBD2. The sequenced sample consisted of PBMCs. The CDR3 DNA follows: TGCGCCAGCAGCCAAGTCGCAAGCGGGAATCACAATGAGCAGTTCTTC. It yields the protein CASSQVASGNHNEQFF.